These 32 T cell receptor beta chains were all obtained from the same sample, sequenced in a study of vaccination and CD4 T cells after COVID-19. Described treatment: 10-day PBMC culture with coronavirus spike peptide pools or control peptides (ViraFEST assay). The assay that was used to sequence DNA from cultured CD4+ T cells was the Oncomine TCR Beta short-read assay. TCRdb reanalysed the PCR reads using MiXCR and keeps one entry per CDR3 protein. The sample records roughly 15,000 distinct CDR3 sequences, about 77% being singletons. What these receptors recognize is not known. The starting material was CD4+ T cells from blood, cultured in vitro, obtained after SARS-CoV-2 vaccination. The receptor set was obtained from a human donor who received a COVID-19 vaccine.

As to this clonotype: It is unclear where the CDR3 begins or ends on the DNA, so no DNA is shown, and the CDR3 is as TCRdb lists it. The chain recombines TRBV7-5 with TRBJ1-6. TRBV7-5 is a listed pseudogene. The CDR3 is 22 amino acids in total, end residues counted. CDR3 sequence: CISVSEAPVCRAASSYNSPLHF.

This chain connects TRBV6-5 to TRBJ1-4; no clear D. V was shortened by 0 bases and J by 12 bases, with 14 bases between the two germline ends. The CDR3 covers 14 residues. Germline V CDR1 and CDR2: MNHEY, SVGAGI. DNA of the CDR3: TGTGCCAGCAGTTACTCGAGACATGCAGAGGAACTGTTTTTT. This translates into CASSYSRHAEELFF.

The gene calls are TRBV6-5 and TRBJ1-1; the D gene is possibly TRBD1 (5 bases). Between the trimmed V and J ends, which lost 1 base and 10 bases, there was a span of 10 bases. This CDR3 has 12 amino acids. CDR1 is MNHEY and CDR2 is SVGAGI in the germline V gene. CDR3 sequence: CASSYFGGSAFF. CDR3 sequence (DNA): TGTGCCAGCAGTTACTTCGGGGGATCAGCTTTCTTT.

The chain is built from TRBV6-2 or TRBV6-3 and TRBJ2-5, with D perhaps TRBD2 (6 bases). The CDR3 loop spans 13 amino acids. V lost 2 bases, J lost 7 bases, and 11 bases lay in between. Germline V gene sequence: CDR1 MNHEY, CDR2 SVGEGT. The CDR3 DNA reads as TGTGCCAGCAGTTACGGGACGGAGGGGACCCAGTACTTC. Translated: CASSYGTEGTQYF.

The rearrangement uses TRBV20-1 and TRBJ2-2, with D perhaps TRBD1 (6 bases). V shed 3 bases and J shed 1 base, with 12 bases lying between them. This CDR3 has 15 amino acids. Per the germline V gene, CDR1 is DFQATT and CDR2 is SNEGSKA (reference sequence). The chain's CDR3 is CSARGHRQNTGELFF. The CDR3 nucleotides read TGCAGTGCTAGGGGACATCGGCAGAACACCGGGGAGCTGTTTTTT.

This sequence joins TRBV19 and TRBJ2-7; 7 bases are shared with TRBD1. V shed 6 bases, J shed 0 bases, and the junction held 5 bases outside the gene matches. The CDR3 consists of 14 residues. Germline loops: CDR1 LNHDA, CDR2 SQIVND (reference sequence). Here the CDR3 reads CASRRTGSSYEQYF. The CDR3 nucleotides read TGTGCCAGTAGGAGGACAGGCAGCTCCTACGAGCAGTACTTC.

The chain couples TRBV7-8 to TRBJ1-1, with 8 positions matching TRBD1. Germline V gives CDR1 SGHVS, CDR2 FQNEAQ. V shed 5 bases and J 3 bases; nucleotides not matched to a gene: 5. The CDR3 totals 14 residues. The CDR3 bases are TGTGCCAGCAGCACATCAGGGGGCTACACTGAAGCTTTCTTT. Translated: CASSTSGGYTEAFF.

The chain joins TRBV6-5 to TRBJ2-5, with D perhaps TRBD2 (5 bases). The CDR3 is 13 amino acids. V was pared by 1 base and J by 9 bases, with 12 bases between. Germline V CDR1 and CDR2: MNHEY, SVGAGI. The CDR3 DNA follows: TGTGCCAGCAGTTACTACGGGGATGCGGCCCAGTACTTC. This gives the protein CASSYYGDAAQYF.

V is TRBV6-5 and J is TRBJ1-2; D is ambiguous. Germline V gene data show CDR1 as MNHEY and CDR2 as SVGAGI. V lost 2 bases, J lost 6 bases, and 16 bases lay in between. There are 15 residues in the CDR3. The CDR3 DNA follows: TGTGCCAGCAGTTACCTTTCTGACGAGAGGGATGGCTACACCTTC. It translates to CASSYLSDERDGYTF.

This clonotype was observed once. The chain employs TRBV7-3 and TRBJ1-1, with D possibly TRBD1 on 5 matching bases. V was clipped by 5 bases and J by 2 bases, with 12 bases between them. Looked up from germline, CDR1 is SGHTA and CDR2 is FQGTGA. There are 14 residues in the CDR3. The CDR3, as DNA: TGTGCCAGCAGCCCCTCCGGGGCAAACACTGAAGCTTTCTTT. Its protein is CASSPSGANTEAFF.

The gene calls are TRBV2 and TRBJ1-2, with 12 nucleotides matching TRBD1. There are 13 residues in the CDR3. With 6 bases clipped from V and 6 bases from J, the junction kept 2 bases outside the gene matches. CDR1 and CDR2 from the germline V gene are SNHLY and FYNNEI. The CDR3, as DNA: TGTGCCAGCAGGGGACAGGGGGCGCATGGCTACACCTTC. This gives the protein CASRGQGAHGYTF.

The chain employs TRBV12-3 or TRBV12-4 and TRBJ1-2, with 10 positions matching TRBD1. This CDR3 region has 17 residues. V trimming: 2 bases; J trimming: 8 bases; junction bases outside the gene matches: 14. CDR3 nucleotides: TGTGCCAGCAGTTTAAGTTCTCGGGTGACAGGGGGCGCGGGCTACACCTTC. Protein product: CASSLSSRVTGGAGYTF.

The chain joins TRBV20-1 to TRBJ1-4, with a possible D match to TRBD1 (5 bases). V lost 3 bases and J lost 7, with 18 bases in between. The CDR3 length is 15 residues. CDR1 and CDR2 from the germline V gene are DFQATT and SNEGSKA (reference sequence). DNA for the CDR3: TGCAGTGCTAGTTTGGGGCCCGGGGAGGCTGAAAAACTGTTTTTT. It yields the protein CSASLGPGEAEKLFF.

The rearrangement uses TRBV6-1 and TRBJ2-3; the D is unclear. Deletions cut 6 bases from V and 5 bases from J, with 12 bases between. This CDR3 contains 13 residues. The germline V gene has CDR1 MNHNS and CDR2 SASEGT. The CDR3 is CASRRVHIDTQYF. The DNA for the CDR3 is TGTGCCAGCAGGCGAGTCCACATAGATACGCAGTATTTT.

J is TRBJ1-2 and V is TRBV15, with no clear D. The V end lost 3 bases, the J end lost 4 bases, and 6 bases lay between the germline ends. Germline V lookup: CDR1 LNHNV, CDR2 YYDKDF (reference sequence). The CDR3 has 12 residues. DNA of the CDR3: TGTGCCACCAGCAGCTACTCCTATGGCTACACCTTC. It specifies CATSSYSYGYTF. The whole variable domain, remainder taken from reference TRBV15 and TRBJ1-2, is DAMVIQNPRYQVTQFGKPVTLSCSQTLNHNVMYWYQQKSSQAPKLLFHYYDKDFNNEADTPDNFQSRRPNTSFCFLDIRSPGLGDTAMYLCATSSYSYGYTFGSGTRLTVV.

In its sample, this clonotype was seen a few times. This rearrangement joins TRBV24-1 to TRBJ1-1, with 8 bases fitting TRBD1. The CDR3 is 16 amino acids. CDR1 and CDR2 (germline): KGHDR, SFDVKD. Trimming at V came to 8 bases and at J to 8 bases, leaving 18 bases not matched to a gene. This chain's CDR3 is CATTPSSGQGKEEAFF. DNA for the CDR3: TGTGCCACCACCCCTAGTAGCGGACAGGGTAAAGAGGAAGCTTTCTTT.

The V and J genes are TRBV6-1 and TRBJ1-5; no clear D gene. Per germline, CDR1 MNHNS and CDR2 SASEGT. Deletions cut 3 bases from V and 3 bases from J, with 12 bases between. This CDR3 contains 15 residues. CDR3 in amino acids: CASSDRTAFNQPQHF. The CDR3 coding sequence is TGTGCCAGCAGTGATCGGACGGCCTTCAATCAGCCCCAGCATTTT.

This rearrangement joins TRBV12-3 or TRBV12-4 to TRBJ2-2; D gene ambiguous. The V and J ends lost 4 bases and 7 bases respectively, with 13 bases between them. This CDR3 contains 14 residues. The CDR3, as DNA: TGTGCCAGCAGTTCCGGAAGGTCGGGCGGGGAGCTGTTTTTT. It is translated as CASSSGRSGGELFF.

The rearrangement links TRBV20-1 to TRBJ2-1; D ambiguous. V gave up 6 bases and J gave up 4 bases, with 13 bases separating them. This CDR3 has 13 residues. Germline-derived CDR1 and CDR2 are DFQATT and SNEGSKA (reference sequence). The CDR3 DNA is TGCAGTGCCTCGGGCGAGCTGTACAATGAGCAGTTCTTC. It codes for CSASGELYNEQFF.

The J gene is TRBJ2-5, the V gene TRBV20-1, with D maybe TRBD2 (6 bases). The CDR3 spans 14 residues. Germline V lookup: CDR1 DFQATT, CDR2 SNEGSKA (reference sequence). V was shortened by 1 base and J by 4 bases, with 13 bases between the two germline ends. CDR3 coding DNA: TGCAGTGCTAGAGGCCCCCGGGGGATAGAGACCCAGTACTTC. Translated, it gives CSARGPRGIETQYF.

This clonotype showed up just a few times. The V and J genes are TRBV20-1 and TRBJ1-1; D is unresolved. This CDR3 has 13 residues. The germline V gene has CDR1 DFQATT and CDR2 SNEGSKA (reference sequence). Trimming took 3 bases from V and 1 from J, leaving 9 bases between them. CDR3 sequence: CSARSARNTEAFF. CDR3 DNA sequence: TGCAGTGCTAGGTCAGCCCGGAACACTGAAGCTTTCTTT.

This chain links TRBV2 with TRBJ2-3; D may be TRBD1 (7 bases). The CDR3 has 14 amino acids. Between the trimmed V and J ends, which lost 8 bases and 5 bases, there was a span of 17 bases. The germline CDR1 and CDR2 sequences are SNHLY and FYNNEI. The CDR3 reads CASRRQGGIDTQYF. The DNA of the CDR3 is TGTGCCAGCCGTCGGCAGGGGGGAATAGATACGCAGTATTTT.

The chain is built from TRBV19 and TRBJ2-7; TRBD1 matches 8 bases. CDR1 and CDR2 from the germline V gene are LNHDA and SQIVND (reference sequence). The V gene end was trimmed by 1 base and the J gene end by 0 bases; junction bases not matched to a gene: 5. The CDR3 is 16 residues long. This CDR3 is CASSIGGTGYSYEQYF. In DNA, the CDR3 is TGTGCCAGTAGTATAGGTGGGACAGGCTACTCCTACGAGCAGTACTTC.

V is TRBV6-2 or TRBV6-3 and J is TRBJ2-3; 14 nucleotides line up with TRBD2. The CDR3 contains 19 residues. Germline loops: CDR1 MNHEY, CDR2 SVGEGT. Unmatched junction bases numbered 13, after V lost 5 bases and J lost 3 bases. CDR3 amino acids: CASSRTSGGFYPSTDTQYF. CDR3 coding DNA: TGTGCCAGCAGTCGGACTAGCGGGGGGTTTTATCCGAGTACAGATACGCAGTATTTT.

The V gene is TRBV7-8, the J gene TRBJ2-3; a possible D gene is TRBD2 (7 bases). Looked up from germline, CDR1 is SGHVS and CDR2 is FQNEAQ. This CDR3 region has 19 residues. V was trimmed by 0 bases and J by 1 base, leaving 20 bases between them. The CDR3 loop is CASSLALSGGRGRTDTQYF. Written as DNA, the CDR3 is TGTGCCAGCAGCTTAGCGCTGAGTGGGGGGCGGGGGCGCACAGATACGCAGTATTTT.

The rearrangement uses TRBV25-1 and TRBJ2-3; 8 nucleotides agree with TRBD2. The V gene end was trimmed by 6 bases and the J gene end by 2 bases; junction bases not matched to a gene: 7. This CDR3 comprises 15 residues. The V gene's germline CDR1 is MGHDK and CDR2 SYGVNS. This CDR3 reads CASSLRGGNTDTQYF. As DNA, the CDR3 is TGTGCCAGCAGCCTTCGGGGGGGAAACACAGATACGCAGTATTTT.

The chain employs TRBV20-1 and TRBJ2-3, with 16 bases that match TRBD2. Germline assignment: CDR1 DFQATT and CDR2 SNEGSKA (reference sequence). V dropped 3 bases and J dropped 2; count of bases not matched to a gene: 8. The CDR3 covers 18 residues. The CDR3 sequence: CSARLPGLAGGDTDTQYF. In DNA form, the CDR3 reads TGCAGTGCTAGGTTACCGGGACTAGCGGGGGGGGACACAGATACGCAGTATTTT.

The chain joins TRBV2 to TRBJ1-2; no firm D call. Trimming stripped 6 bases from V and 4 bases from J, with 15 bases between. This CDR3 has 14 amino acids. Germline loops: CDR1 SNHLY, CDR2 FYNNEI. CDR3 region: CASSKVGQVYGYTF. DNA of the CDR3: TGTGCCAGCAGCAAAGTCGGGCAGGTCTATGGCTACACCTTC.

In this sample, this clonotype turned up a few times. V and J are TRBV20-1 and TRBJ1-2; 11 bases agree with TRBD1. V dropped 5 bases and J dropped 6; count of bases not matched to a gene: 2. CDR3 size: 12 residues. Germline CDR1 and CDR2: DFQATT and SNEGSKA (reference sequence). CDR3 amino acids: CSAPDRGHGYTF. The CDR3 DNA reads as TGCAGTGCTCCGGACAGGGGGCATGGCTACACCTTC.

The CDR3 sequence is CATSRDSFGAMELFF. The CDR3 nucleotides are TGTGCCACCAGCAGAGATAGTTTTGGGGCGATGGAGCTGTTTTTT. The chain recombines TRBV15 with TRBJ2-2, with D maybe TRBD1 (5 bases). Per the germline V gene, CDR1 is LNHNV and CDR2 is YYDKDF (reference sequence). The CDR3 spans 15 residues. The V and J ends lost 0 bases and 10 bases respectively, with 15 bases between them.

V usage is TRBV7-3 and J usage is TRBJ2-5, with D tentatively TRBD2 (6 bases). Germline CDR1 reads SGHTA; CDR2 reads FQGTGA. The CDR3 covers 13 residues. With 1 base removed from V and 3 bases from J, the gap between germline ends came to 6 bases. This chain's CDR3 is CASSLRREETQYF. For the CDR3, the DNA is TGTGCCAGCAGCTTAAGGAGGGAAGAGACCCAGTACTTC.

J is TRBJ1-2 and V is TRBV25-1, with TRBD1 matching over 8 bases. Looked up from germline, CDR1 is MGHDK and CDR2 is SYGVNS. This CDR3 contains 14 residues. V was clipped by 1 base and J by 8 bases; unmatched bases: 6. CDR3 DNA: TGTGCCAGCAGTGAATCAGGACAGGGAAGGGGCTACACCTTC. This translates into CASSESGQGRGYTF.